This T cell receptor beta chain emerged from a study of tumor-infiltrating lymphocytes in oesophageal squamous cell carcinoma. This clonotype was recorded a few times. Via MiXCR, TCRdb re-called the PCR reads, giving one row per CDR3 protein. The table lists under 15,000 distinct CDR3 sequences, 50% to 60% of them singletons, with 34% in the top ten. V lost 6 bases and J 2 bases, leaving 11 bases between the germline ends. The CDR3 is made up of 14 amino acids. Germline CDR1 and CDR2: MNHNS and SASEGT. The sample taken for sequencing was esophageal tumor tissue. The V gene is TRBV6-1, the J gene TRBJ2-1; maybe TRBD1 (6 bases). The clonotype originates from a female donor with esophageal squamous cell carcinoma. The CDR3 here is CASRVGTTYNEQFF. The DNA for the CDR3 is TGTGCCAGCAGGGTCGGGACAACCTACAATGAGCAGTTCTTC.